The 31 T cell receptor beta chains given below trace back to one sample, sequenced in a study of shared clonotypes between healthy human individuals. Data came from immunoSEQ multiplex PCR; TCRdb stores just in-frame clones and leaves some out. The table shows around 2,000,000 clones, with just under 95% occurring only once. Terminally differentiated effector memory CD45RA+ cells were left out of the naive CD8 fraction, which was CD45RO-negative and positively selected for CCR7. Sequences were obtained from naive CD8+ T cells sorted from blood. These receptors all come from a man between 18 and 29 years old in good health.

This clone was detected once. DNA for the CDR3: TGTGCCAGTAGTATAGTTCTCGGGGATCAGCCCCAGCATTTT. This sequence encodes CASSIVLGDQPQHF. V gene TRBV19 combines with J gene TRBJ1-5; no reliable D call. Germline lookup yields CDR1 LNHDA and CDR2 SQIVND (reference sequence). The V gene lost 1 base and the J gene lost 5 bases, with 9 bases spanning the gap. CDR3 length: 14 amino acids.

The CDR3 loop is CASSFGAKLRETQYF. The DNA of the CDR3 is TGTGCCAGCAGTTTTGGGGCAAAGTTGAGGGAGACCCAGTACTTC. This chain links TRBV27 with TRBJ2-5, with D perhaps TRBD1 (5 bases). This CDR3 is 15 amino acids long. The germline gives CDR1 MNHEY, CDR2 SMNVEV (reference sequence). Trimming shortened V by 3 bases and J by 5 bases, and 16 bases separated the two germline ends.

V and J are TRBV6-1 and TRBJ2-5; 10 bases line up with TRBD1. This CDR3 spans 14 amino acids. V dropped 8 bases and J dropped 5; count of bases not matched to a gene: 8. CDR1 and CDR2 from the germline V gene are MNHNS and SASEGT. The CDR3 nucleotides are TGTGCCAGCCGGGACAGGGGATTAGGGGAGACCCAGTACTTC. This gives the protein CASRDRGLGETQYF.

The sample holds one count of this clone. The chain employs TRBV27 and TRBJ2-1; a possible D gene is TRBD2 (6 bases). V lost 5 bases and J 0 bases, leaving 20 bases between the germline ends. The CDR3 spans 18 residues. The germline CDR1 and CDR2 sequences are MNHEY and SMNVEV (reference sequence). CDR3 protein: CASSLWGLAEHSYNEQFF. DNA for the CDR3: TGTGCCAGCAGTCTTTGGGGATTAGCGGAGCACTCCTACAATGAGCAGTTCTTC.

This chain links TRBV29-1 with TRBJ2-7, with 9 bases fitting TRBD1. The CDR3 consists of 17 residues. Per germline, CDR1 SQVTM and CDR2 ANQGSEA. The V segment lost 6 bases and the J segment 2 bases; nucleotides outside the gene matches: 17. CDR3 residues: CSVIPGQGSLVPYEQYF. The CDR3 DNA is TGCAGCGTAATACCGGGACAGGGCTCACTAGTGCCCTACGAGCAGTACTTC.

V usage is TRBV5-5 and J usage is TRBJ1-1, with D tentatively TRBD1 (6 bases). V shed 0 bases and J shed 1 base, with 13 bases lying between them. The CDR3 totals 16 residues. Germline assignment: CDR1 SGHKS and CDR2 YYEKEE (reference sequence). The DNA for the CDR3 is TGTGCCAGCAGCTTGGATGCAGGACAGACGAACACTGAAGCTTTCTTT. Encoded protein: CASSLDAGQTNTEAFF.

On this clone: At the DNA level, this CDR3 is encoded by other sequences in the same sample as well. The chain combines TRBV19 with TRBJ2-4; D remains unclear. The V gene's germline CDR1 is LNHDA and CDR2 SQIVND (reference sequence). This CDR3 has 13 amino acids. V lost 0 bases, J lost 5 bases, and 5 bases lay in between. The CDR3 region has the DNA TGTGCCAGTAGTATAGACCTAGAAAACATTCAGTACTTC. Protein product: CASSIDLENIQYF.

The chain links TRBV29-1 to TRBJ1-1; 7 bases align to TRBD1. V dropped 2 bases and J dropped 6; count of bases not matched to a gene: 0. The CDR3 contains 11 residues. Germline-derived CDR1 and CDR2 are SQVTM and ANQGSEA. CDR3 loop: CSVEQGAEAFF. The DNA for the CDR3 is TGCAGCGTTGAACAGGGGGCTGAAGCTTTCTTT.

Of note for this clone: This same CDR3 is encoded by further DNA sequences in the sample. The chain employs TRBV11-3 and TRBJ2-3; D possibly uses TRBD1 or TRBD2 (5 bases each). V lost 4 bases, J lost 4 bases, and 9 bases lay in between. The CDR3 consists of 13 residues. CDR1 is SGHNT and CDR2 is YENEEA in the germline V gene. CDR3 sequence (DNA): TGTGCCAGCAGCTCAGGGACCGCAGATACGCAGTATTTT. It yields the protein CASSSGTADTQYF.

Details on this clone: One end of the junction does not line up with germline, which may come from a read error. The rearrangement links TRBV2 to TRBJ2-5, with TRBD2 as a possible D gene (5 bases). The germline V gene has CDR1 SNHLY and CDR2 FYNNEI. The CDR3 is 15 residues long. The CDR3 is CASSDFRARGETQYF. CDR3 nucleotides: TGTGCCAGCAGTGATTTTAGGGCCCGGGGTGAGACTCAGTACTTC.

The CDR3 protein is CASSLEEGASGYTF. CDR3 in DNA: TGTGCCAGCAGCTTGGAAGAGGGGGCTAGTGGCTACACCTTC. The rearrangement uses TRBV5-6 and TRBJ1-2, with 7 bases fitting TRBD1. Germline loops: CDR1 SGHDT, CDR2 YYEEEE. CDR3 length equals 14 residues. V lost 0 bases and J lost 7; bases outside the gene matches: 6.

The genes are TRBV29-1 and TRBJ1-2, with TRBD1 matching 8 bases. The junction had 4 bases not matched to a gene; V was cut back by 6 bases and J by 1 base. The germline V gene encodes CDR1 SQVTM and CDR2 ANQGSEA. The CDR3 has 13 residues. CDR3 residues: CSVLQGDNYGYTF. The CDR3 DNA is TGCAGCGTACTACAGGGGGATAACTATGGCTACACCTTC.

The rearrangement uses TRBV29-1 and TRBJ2-3; D gene ambiguous. CDR3 length equals 13 residues. Germline V lookup: CDR1 SQVTM, CDR2 ANQGSEA. Between the trimmed V and J ends, which lost 4 bases and 2 bases, there was a span of 10 bases. The CDR3 coding sequence is TGCAGCGTTGGGCTAGTCATCACAGATACGCAGTATTTT. This translates into CSVGLVITDTQYF.

This clone has a handful of counts. This chain joins TRBV30 and TRBJ1-6, with 9 bases matching TRBD1. The V and J ends lost 3 bases and 10 bases, in that order; junction bases with no gene match: 7. The CDR3 loop spans 14 amino acids. Germline V gene sequence: CDR1 GTSNPN, CDR2 SVGIG (reference sequence). The CDR3 is CAWSMTGGGSPLHF. CDR3 DNA: TGTGCCTGGAGCATGACAGGGGGAGGCTCACCCCTCCACTTT.

The V call is TRBV4-3, the J call TRBJ2-5, with D hard to call. V lost 0 bases and J 1 base, leaving 12 bases between the germline ends. CDR3 length: 16 residues. CDR1 is LGHNA, CDR2 YSLEER, per germline. The CDR3: CASSQDSEGIQETQYF. DNA for the CDR3: TGCGCCAGCAGCCAAGATTCGGAAGGGATCCAAGAGACCCAGTACTTC.

The gene calls are TRBV11-2 and TRBJ2-7; 7 bases fit TRBD2. Germline-derived CDR1 and CDR2 are SGHAT and FQNNGV. CDR3 length: 15 residues. V gave up 5 bases and J gave up 2 bases; unmatched junction bases: 9. CDR3 in DNA: TGTGCCAGCAGCCCGAGAGTCGGACTAGCCTACGAGCAGTACTTC. Translated: CASSPRVGLAYEQYF.

V usage is TRBV4-3 and J usage is TRBJ2-2; D gene uncertain. The V gene's germline CDR1 is LGHNA and CDR2 YSLEER. V gave up 1 base and J gave up 5 bases, with 14 bases separating them. CDR3 size: 16 residues. CDR3 residues: CASSQASEIGTGELFF. CDR3 in DNA: TGCGCCAGCAGCCAAGCATCCGAGATCGGAACCGGGGAGCTGTTTTTT.

The chain couples TRBV13 to TRBJ1-1; D perhaps matches TRBD1 (6 bases). V was trimmed by 6 bases and J by 5 bases, leaving 10 bases between them. This CDR3 has 12 amino acids. Germline V lookup: CDR1 PRHDT, CDR2 FYEKMQ (reference sequence). This chain's CDR3 is CASRKGGTEAFF. In nucleotides, the CDR3 is TGTGCCAGCAGAAAAGGGGGGACTGAAGCTTTCTTT.

Here the CDR3 reads CASNLAGGEDIQYF. The CDR3 nucleotides read TGTGCCAGCAACCTAGCGGGGGGCGAGGACATTCAGTACTTC. This chain joins TRBV28 and TRBJ2-4; 11 nucleotides line up with TRBD2. V lost 7 bases and J lost 8; bases outside the gene matches: 7. This CDR3 is 14 amino acids long. The V gene's germline CDR1 is MDHEN and CDR2 SYDVKM.

This clone occurred once. The genes are TRBV30 and TRBJ2-2, with TRBD2 as a possible D gene (5 bases). In germline, CDR1 is GTSNPN, CDR2 SVGIG (reference sequence). The CDR3 is made up of 13 amino acids. The V gene lost 6 bases and the J gene lost 6 bases, with 14 bases spanning the gap. CDR3 protein: CACELAIPGELFF. The CDR3 region has the DNA TGTGCCTGTGAATTAGCGATTCCCGGGGAGCTGTTTTTT.

The chain couples TRBV12-5 to TRBJ2-5; a possible D gene is TRBD2 (6 bases). From germline, CDR1 is LGHNT and CDR2 FRNRAP. Trimming took off 2 bases at V and 5 bases at J, with 15 bases between the two ends. The CDR3 is made up of 15 amino acids. The CDR3: CASGLSSAGYETQYF. The CDR3 nucleotides read TGTGCTAGTGGTTTGAGCTCCGCGGGGTATGAGACCCAGTACTTC.

The chain uses TRBV29-1 and TRBJ2-7; 13 bases match TRBD2. From germline, CDR1 is SQVTM and CDR2 ANQGSEA. This CDR3 has 16 amino acids. The junction had 6 bases not matched to a gene; V was cut back by 3 bases and J by 1 base. The chain's CDR3 is CSVDGTSGEGSYEQYF. The CDR3 DNA is TGCAGCGTTGATGGGACTAGCGGGGAAGGATCCTACGAGCAGTACTTC.

The genes are TRBV7-9 and TRBJ1-2; D unclear. The CDR3 is 15 residues long. CDR1 and CDR2 from the germline V gene are SEHNR and FQNEAQ (reference sequence). Trimming stripped 4 bases from V and 3 bases from J, with 15 bases between. CDR3 amino acids: CASSSSWHGDYGYTF. The CDR3 DNA reads TGTGCCAGCAGCTCTAGCTGGCACGGCGACTATGGCTACACCTTC.

The chain uses TRBV4-3 and TRBJ2-7, with D possibly TRBD2 on 6 matching bases. The V and J ends lost 0 bases and 1 base respectively, with 7 bases between them. The CDR3 contains 14 residues. From germline, CDR1 is LGHNA and CDR2 YSLEER. CDR3 amino acids: CASSQDLASYEQYF. The CDR3 DNA follows: TGCGCCAGCAGCCAAGATCTAGCGTCCTACGAGCAGTACTTC.

This clone occurred once. The V gene is TRBV7-9, the J gene TRBJ2-3; 9 nucleotides match TRBD2. CDR3 size: 15 residues. The V and J ends lost 3 bases and 5 bases, in that order; junction bases with no gene match: 6. Germline V gives CDR1 SEHNR, CDR2 FQNEAQ (reference sequence). The CDR3 sequence: CASSLGGGAVDTQYF. In DNA form, the CDR3 reads TGTGCCAGCAGCTTGGGCGGGGGGGCCGTAGATACGCAGTATTTT.

The genes are TRBV10-3 and TRBJ2-3; D may match TRBD1 or TRBD2 (7 bases each). The V end lost 8 bases, the J end lost 2 bases, and 14 bases lay between the germline ends. The CDR3 spans 14 residues. The germline gives CDR1 ENHRY, CDR2 SYGVKD. For the CDR3, the DNA is TGTGCCATCCAGGGGGAGGGCCTCACAGATACGCAGTATTTT. This gives the protein CAIQGEGLTDTQYF.

A remark on this clone: Additional DNA sequences in this sample encode the identical CDR3. The chain combines TRBV4-1 with TRBJ2-5; D call uncertain. This CDR3 is built from 14 residues. Trimming left V 0 bases short and J 0 bases short, with 5 bases between. In germline, CDR1 is MGHRA, CDR2 YSYEKL. In nucleotides, the CDR3 is TGCGCCAGCAGCCAAGACAGGTACCAAGAGACCCAGTACTTC. Translating it yields CASSQDRYQETQYF.

The rearrangement joins TRBV11-2 to TRBJ1-1; no reliable D call. V was clipped by 0 bases and J by 4 bases, with 15 bases between them. Germline V gene sequence: CDR1 SGHAT, CDR2 FQNNGV. The CDR3 has 16 residues. Written as DNA, the CDR3 is TGTGCCAGCAGCTTAGAATTTTCTAATCCCTCCACTGAAGCTTTCTTT. Amino acids: CASSLEFSNPSTEAFF.

The gene calls are TRBV18 and TRBJ2-5; D is undetermined. Looked up from germline, CDR1 is KGHSH and CDR2 is LQKENI. Trimming took 3 bases from V and 0 from J, leaving 5 bases between them. The CDR3 has 13 residues. The CDR3 coding sequence is TGTGCCAGCTCACCTACAGACCAAGAGACCCAGTACTTC. Translated, it gives CASSPTDQETQYF.

Worth noting for this clone: This sample includes further DNA sequences coding for the same CDR3. The chain recombines TRBV9 with TRBJ1-3; no clear D. V gave up 0 bases and J gave up 0 bases, with 10 bases separating them. Germline V gives CDR1 SGDLS, CDR2 YYNGEE. The CDR3 sequence is 16 residues long. The CDR3 reads CASSVASEGSGNTIYF. CDR3 bases: TGTGCCAGCAGCGTAGCATCGGAGGGCTCTGGAAACACCATATATTTT.

This chain connects TRBV5-4 to TRBJ2-5, with D unresolved. Trimming took 4 bases from V and 3 from J, leaving 10 bases between them. From germline, CDR1 is SGHNT and CDR2 YYREEE (reference sequence). The CDR3 length is 13 residues. CDR3 loop: CASSTPLEETQYF. CDR3 nucleotides: TGTGCCAGCAGCACTCCACTCGAAGAGACCCAGTACTTC.